A few counts support the clone carrying this T cell receptor beta chain. Its target is unknown. This beta chain turned up in a library designed for alpha chains; as an off-target read, its abundance says little. Indicated time point: sample taken at primary tumor resection. This CDR3 is 12 amino acids long. V shed 3 bases and J shed 8 bases, with 11 bases lying between them. Looked up from germline, CDR1 is DFQATT and CDR2 is SNEGSKA (reference sequence). The entry originates in a study of spatial heterogeneity in lung cancer. Whole-study context: A consistent excess of beta-chain over alpha-chain sequences was detected.

The study, taken as a whole, reports: In tumors, expanded intratumoral alpha and beta TCR counts tracked mutation counts.

TCRdb analysed the 5' RACE reads with MiXCR anew, one entry per CDR3 protein. This table has approximately 18,000 distinct CDR3 sequences, roughly 10% appearing once. The receptor was derived from a female donor with early-stage non-small cell lung cancer. Sequenced here: lung tumor tissue, sampled at surgery. The rearrangement joins TRBV20-1 to TRBJ2-1; D gene unclear. The CDR3 region is CSARGGGDEQFF. DNA of the CDR3: TGCAGTGCTAGGGGCGGCGGCGATGAGCAGTTCTTC.